This entry is about one T cell receptor (beta chain). Its antigen is unknown. This sample is drawn from a study of vaccination effects on CD4 cells after COVID-19. Study-level background: Each participant was administered two doses of either the BNT162b2 or the mRNA-1273 vaccine.

Study observations and caveats: Marked clonal contraction was seen late after vaccination (in both infection- and vaccine-induced clones).

The assay was immunoSEQ multiplex PCR, and TCRdb's table has in-frame clones only and misses some. There are 70,000 or so clones in the sample; under 85% occur only once, and under 3% lies in the top ten. Expansion with viral peptide pools was applied to antigen-specific CD4+ T cells by the ViraFEST assay prior to sequencing. With 9 to 11 days of culture completed, CD4+ T cells were isolated. According to the study, vaccine recipients showed no prior SARS-CoV-2 infection and negative nucleocapsid antibodies. A half-volume exchange with IL-2 medium occurred on days 3 and 7. CDR3 length equals 17 residues. J lost 8 bases, V lost 3 bases, and 16 bases had no gene match. Germline V gene sequence: CDR1 ENHRY, CDR2 SYGVKD.

Sequencing used CD4+ T cells from PBMCs cultured with HCoV-NL63 spike peptides, obtained before COVID-19 vaccination. The clonotype originates from a human donor who received a COVID-19 vaccine. The rearrangement links TRBV10-3 to TRBJ1-1, with TRBD1 matching 9 bases. CDR3 sequence: CAISDGGQGGIGLEAFF. As DNA, the CDR3 is TGTGCCATCAGTGATGGGGGACAGGGTGGTATAGGGTTAGAAGCTTTCTTT.